These T cell receptor beta chains were read from a single sample in a study of T-cell reconstitution after alpha-beta-depleted transplantation in children. TCRdb used MiXCR to reprocess the PCR reads, holding one entry per CDR3 protein. The sample gives 75,000 to 80,000 distinct CDR3 sequences, around a sixth of which show up once; about 47% is in the top ten. Source: PBMCs, mostly from graft donor cells, taken 360 days after TCRalphabeta/CD19-depleted stem cell transplant. The receptors here all came from a male patient aged 2 to 9 who had a stem cell transplant for acute lymphoblastic leukemia, so the T cells may come from the graft donor. Both conserved end residues are part of each CDR3. A D gene is named only where the DNA matches it firmly. Clone size is stated in some rows and not others, as once, few, many or a class when expanded.

-,-,TRBJ2-4,TRBV12-1,CASSSSSYLTGVAKNIQYF,TGTGCCAGCAGCTCCTCCTCGTATTTGACAGGTGTAGCCAAAAATATTCAGTACTTC
-,many,TRBJ2-7,TRBV6-5,CASSSKGGAYEQYF,TGTGCCAGCAGTTCTAAGGGGGGAGCCTACGAGCAGTACTTC
-,many,TRBJ1-5,TRBV3-1,CASSQRRGSQPQHF,TGTGCCAGCAGCCAAAGGAGGGGTAGTCAGCCCCAGCATTTT
TRBD2,once,TRBJ2-1,TRBV6-1,CASGRLAGDNEQFF,TGTGCCAGCGGAAGACTAGCGGGAGACAATGAGCAGTTCTTC
-,many,TRBJ1-2,TRBV7-9,CASRLAAGVEYGYTF,TGTGCCAGCAGACTTGCGGCAGGAGTTGAGTATGGCTACACCTTC
-,few,TRBJ2-1,TRBV12-3/TRBV12-4,CASSFARSSYNEQFF,TGTGCCAGCAGTTTTGCCAGGAGCTCCTACAATGAGCAGTTCTTC
TRBD2,-,TRBJ2-1,TRBV5-5,CASSLWAGDGINEQFF,TGTGCCAGCAGCTTGTGGGCGGGAGACGGTATCAATGAGCAGTTCTTC
-,-,TRBJ1-6,TRBV7-9,CASSPIEGRRNSPLHF,TGTGCCAGCAGCCCAATAGAAGGCAGGCGGAATTCACCCCTCCACTTT
-,few,TRBJ2-7,TRBV20-1,CSARGGFYEQYF,TGCAGTGCTAGAGGTGGTTTCTACGAGCAGTACTTC
TRBD2,many,TRBJ2-7,TRBV12-3/TRBV12-4,CASSKQSTGLAGVYEQYF,TGTGCCAGCAGTAAACAATCCACGGGACTAGCGGGAGTCTACGAGCAGTACTTC
TRBD2,many,TRBJ2-1,TRBV10-2,CASSVGGRAGEQFF,TGCGCCAGCAGTGTCGGCGGGAGGGCCGGTGAGCAGTTCTTC
TRBD1,few,TRBJ2-5,TRBV6-1,CASSSDRGQEETQYF,TGTGCCAGCAGCTCAGACAGGGGGCAGGAAGAGACCCAGTACTTC
-,-,TRBJ2-4,TRBV21-1,CASSKGSLGRLNIQYF,TGTGCCAGCAGCAAAGGCTCGCTTGGACGGTTAAACATTCAGTACTTC
-,few,TRBJ1-1,TRBV3-1,CASSQDVMSQLNTEAFF,TGTGCCAGCAGCCAAGATGTAATGTCACAGTTGAACACTGAAGCTTTCTTT
-,-,TRBJ2-2,TRBV10-1,CASSENQILNTGELFF,TGCGCCAGCAGTGAGAATCAGATTTTGAACACCGGGGAGCTGTTTTTT
TRBD1,-,TRBJ2-7,TRBV7-9,CASSTPNRGSYEQYF,TGTGCCAGCAGCACCCCGAACAGGGGTTCCTACGAGCAGTACTTC
-,many,TRBJ2-7,TRBV27,CASSLLSQGEQYF,TGTGCCAGCAGTTTATTGTCCCAGGGAGAGCAGTACTTC
TRBD1,many,TRBJ2-7,TRBV12-3/TRBV12-4,CASRRQGESYEQYF,TGTGCCAGCAGACGACAGGGTGAGTCCTACGAGCAGTACTTC
TRBD2,few,TRBJ2-7,TRBV5-5,CASSSGTSGRTYEQYF,TGTGCCAGCAGCTCCGGGACTAGCGGGAGAACCTACGAGCAGTACTTC
TRBD2,few,TRBJ2-7,TRBV3-1,CASSQGPGLATYEQYF,TGTGCCAGCAGCCAAGGACCGGGACTAGCTACCTACGAGCAGTACTTC
-,-,TRBJ1-1,TRBV7-9,CASSVIGGEAFF,TGTGCCAGCAGCGTTATTGGGGGTGAAGCTTTCTTT
-,many,TRBJ2-1,TRBV12-3/TRBV12-4,CASSGRGSSYNEQFF,TGTGCCAGCAGTGGACGGGGGAGCTCCTACAATGAGCAGTTCTTC
TRBD1,-,TRBJ1-2,TRBV29-1,CSVRDRGGYTF,TGCAGCGTTAGAGACAGGGGTGGCTACACCTTC
TRBD2,few,TRBJ2-7,TRBV11-1,CASSLSGTSGRVTDEQYF,TGTGCCAGCAGCTTATCCGGGACTAGCGGGAGGGTAACCGATGAGCAGTACTTC
-,-,TRBJ2-2,TRBV12-3/TRBV12-4,CASSFAGELFF,TGTGCCAGCAGTTTTGCCGGGGAGCTGTTTTTT
-,few,TRBJ2-6,TRBV6-1,CASSPAGSGANVLTF,TGTGCCAGCAGTCCGGCAGGCTCTGGGGCCAACGTCCTGACTTTC
-,-,TRBJ2-1,TRBV20-1,CSAIPRPYNEQFF,TGCAGTGCTATCCCTCGACCGTACAATGAGCAGTTCTTC
-,few,TRBJ1-2,TRBV30,CAWGAGVYTF,TGTGCCTGGGGCGCGGGGGTCTACACCTTC
TRBD2,few,TRBJ2-5,TRBV5-1,CASSIGTNRYLKTQYF,TGCGCCAGCAGCATCGGGACTAACCGTTACCTGAAGACCCAGTACTTC
-,-,TRBJ2-7,TRBV12-3/TRBV12-4,CASSEGTTAPSYEQYF,TGTGCCAGCAGCGAAGGGACAACCGCTCCCTCCTACGAGCAGTACTTC
TRBD1,-,TRBJ2-1,TRBV28,CASSIRTGSYNEQFF,TGTGCCAGCAGTATACGGACAGGGAGCTACAATGAGCAGTTCTTC
TRBD1,many,TRBJ2-7,TRBV5-6,CASSLLGGEDEQYF,TGTGCCAGCAGCTTGTTAGGGGGCGAAGACGAGCAGTACTTC
-,-,TRBJ2-3,TRBV11-3,CASSKRTFLNTDTQYF,TGTGCCAGCAGCAAACGGACTTTCTTGAACACAGATACGCAGTATTTT
-,few,TRBJ1-6,TRBV6-5,CASSYSGSYNSPLHF,TGTGCCAGCAGTTACTCGGGCTCCTATAATTCACCCCTCCACTTT
TRBD1,few,TRBJ2-7,TRBV2,CASSDRGTYEQYF,TGTGCCAGCAGTGACAGGGGGACCTACGAGCAGTACTTC
-,once,TRBJ2-2,TRBV29-1,CSVGGRSNTGELFF,TGCAGCGTTGGTGGGCGGTCGAACACCGGGGAGCTGTTTTTT
-,-,TRBJ2-3,TRBV28,CASRLTDTQYF,TGTGCCAGCAGGCTCACAGATACGCAGTATTTT
-,few,TRBJ2-7,TRBV6-1,CASGRGARSYEQYF,TGTGCCAGCGGCAGGGGGGCTAGATCCTACGAGCAGTACTTC
-,-,TRBJ2-1,TRBV2,CASAVGGQFF,TGTGCCTCAGCCGTGGGGGGGCAGTTCTTC
TRBD2,large,TRBJ2-1,TRBV9,CASSVGLANEQFF,TGTGCCAGCAGCGTAGGACTAGCGAATGAGCAGTTCTTC
-,-,TRBJ2-3,TRBV6-5,CASSYLRSGTHGHTDTQYF,TGTGCCAGCAGTTACTTAAGGAGCGGAACCCATGGGCACACAGATACGCAGTATTTT
TRBD2,-,TRBJ2-1,TRBV6-1,CASRKRTSGREQFF,TGTGCCAGCAGAAAAAGGACTAGCGGTCGTGAGCAGTTCTTC
TRBD1,-,TRBJ2-7,TRBV4-1,CASSQQFQTGALSYEQYF,TGCGCCAGCAGCCAGCAGTTTCAAACAGGGGCCCTCTCCTACGAGCAGTACTTC
-,-,TRBJ2-7,TRBV7-9,CASSPPQGFPYEQYF,TGTGCCAGCAGCCCCCCCCAGGGTTTTCCCTACGAGCAGTACTTC
TRBD1,-,TRBJ2-5,TRBV30,CAWRWNRGLETQYF,TGTGCCTGGAGGTGGAACAGGGGGCTCGAGACCCAGTACTTC
-,few,TRBJ2-1,TRBV4-1,CASSQLGTGTVKVF,TGCGCCAGCAGCCAACTTGGGACCGGGACTGTTAAGGTCTTC
TRBD2,few,TRBJ2-3,TRBV9,CASSVAGSGKSTDTQYF,TGTGCCAGCAGCGTAGCCGGTAGCGGGAAGAGCACAGATACGCAGTATTTT
-,few,TRBJ2-1,TRBV12-3/TRBV12-4,CASSWSAYNEQFF,TGTGCCAGCAGTTGGAGCGCCTACAATGAGCAGTTCTTC
TRBD2,many,TRBJ2-1,TRBV6-5,CASSSRLAEYNEQFF,TGTGCCAGCAGTTCGCGACTAGCGGAATACAATGAGCAGTTCTTC
-,-,TRBJ2-5,TRBV5-1,CASSLAPAKLETQYF,TGCGCCAGCAGCTTGGCCCCAGCCAAGTTAGAGACCCAGTACTTC
-,-,TRBJ2-7,TRBV12-3/TRBV12-4,CASSFTKYEQYF,TGTGCCAGCAGTTTTACCAAGTACGAGCAGTACTTC
-,few,TRBJ2-7,TRBV7-9,CASSLVAGQTYEQYF,TGTGCCAGCAGCTTAGTAGCAGGGCAAACCTACGAGCAGTACTTC
-,-,TRBJ2-1,TRBV7-9,CASSPGRWNNEQFF,TGTGCCAGCAGCCCAGGTCGCTGGAACAATGAGCAGTTCTTC
-,few,TRBJ2-6,TRBV25-1,CASSVGANVLTF,TGTGCCAGCAGTGTAGGGGCCAACGTCCTGACTTTC
-,once,TRBJ2-1,TRBV7-9,CASDLRLSYNEQFF,TGTGCCAGCGACCTCAGGCTATCCTACAATGAGCAGTTCTTC
TRBD2,-,TRBJ2-4,TRBV20-1,CSASSQRLSGIHLAKNIQYF,TGCAGTGCTAGTAGCCAACGACTAAGCGGGATCCACTTAGCCAAAAACATTCAGTACTTC
-,-,TRBJ2-7,TRBV20-1,CSAIRTTAYEQYF,TGCAGTGCTATCCGAACTACCGCCTACGAGCAGTACTTC
TRBD1,-,TRBJ1-2,TRBV12-3/TRBV12-4,CASSWWTGNGYTF,TGTGCCAGCAGTTGGTGGACAGGGAATGGCTACACCTTC
-,many,TRBJ1-6,TRBV5-1,CASSLAIGSNSPLHF,TGCGCCAGCAGCTTGGCCATAGGCAGCAATTCACCCCTCCACTTT
-,few,TRBJ2-2,TRBV5-1,CASTIQGFYTGELFF,TGCGCCAGCACGATCCAGGGGTTCTACACCGGGGAGCTGTTTTTT